One sample yielded the 15 T cell receptor beta chains listed below, sequenced in a study of blood T cell repertoires in COVID-19. The data were produced by immunoSEQ multiplex PCR, yet TCRdb's version contains in-frame clones alone and is incomplete. Of 240,000 or so clones listed, 75% to 85% were seen once; the top ten hold roughly 12%. Sample: peripheral blood. These receptors were obtained from a woman aged 55-69 years with active or convalescent COVID-19.

The rearrangement uses TRBV30 and TRBJ2-5; 9 nucleotides align to TRBD2. Germline lookup yields CDR1 GTSNPN and CDR2 SVGIG (reference sequence). The CDR3 consists of 16 residues. With V trimmed by 0 bases and J by 1 base, 6 bases remained unmatched. The CDR3 sequence is CAWSVGSGGLQETQYF. In DNA, the CDR3 is TGTGCCTGGAGTGTGGGTAGCGGGGGCCTCCAAGAGACCCAGTACTTC.

The chain recombines TRBV7-2 with TRBJ1-4; TRBD1 matches 8 bases. V lost 2 bases and J lost 8; bases outside the gene matches: 7. Germline CDR1 is SGHTA and CDR2 is FQGNSA. The CDR3 is made up of 15 amino acids. As DNA, the CDR3 is TGTGCCAGCAGCTTACACCAGGGGGCGCAGGAAAAACTGTTTTTT. Amino acid sequence: CASSLHQGAQEKLFF.

The chain employs TRBV11-2 and TRBJ1-1, with D possibly TRBD1 on 6 matching bases. The germline V gene encodes CDR1 SGHAT and CDR2 FQNNGV. V lost 1 base, J lost 5 bases, and 17 bases lay in between. The CDR3 extends over 16 amino acids. The CDR3 is CASSLGSWGRGTEAFF. The CDR3 DNA follows: TGTGCCAGCAGCTTAGGTTCTTGGGGGCGGGGGACTGAAGCTTTCTTT.

This chain connects TRBV6-5 to TRBJ2-7; the match to TRBD1 covers 9 bases. The CDR3 totals 12 residues. After removal of 8 bases from V and 6 bases from J, the junction contained 5 bases not matched to a gene. CDR1 is MNHEY and CDR2 is SVGAGI in the germline V gene. The CDR3 DNA sequence: TGTGCCAGCGTAACGACAGGGGGCGAGCAGTACTTC. This codes for CASVTTGGEQYF.

The V call is TRBV2, the J call TRBJ1-5; 7 positions match TRBD1. The germline V gene has CDR1 SNHLY and CDR2 FYNNEI. There are 13 residues in the CDR3. V shed 3 bases and J 8 bases; nucleotides not matched to a gene: 4. Here the CDR3 DNA reads TGTGCCAGCAGTGACCCGGACAGGAAGCCCCAGCATTTT. It specifies CASSDPDRKPQHF.

This clone was counted a few times. The CDR3 nucleotides are TGTGCCAGCAGCATCCGACAGGGTACAGGGGAGCTGTTTTTT. Protein: CASSIRQGTGELFF. The chain recombines TRBV5-6 with TRBJ2-2; 7 nucleotides agree with TRBD1. Germline V gene data show CDR1 as SGHDT and CDR2 as YYEEEE. The CDR3 consists of 14 residues. V gave up 4 bases and J gave up 8 bases; unmatched junction bases: 8.

The rearrangement links TRBV18 to TRBJ1-4; 7 bases fit TRBD1. The length of the CDR3 is 14 residues. Germline V gene lookup returns CDR1 KGHSH and CDR2 LQKENI. J was trimmed by 8 bases and V by 3 bases; bases with no gene match: 6. CDR3 nucleotides: TGTGCCAGCTCACCGGGGACAGCTTTGGAAAAACTGTTTTTT. This sequence encodes CASSPGTALEKLFF.

The chain employs TRBV19 and TRBJ1-2; D may be TRBD1 (5 bases). The germline V and J ends were trimmed by 6 bases and 2 bases, with 16 bases remaining between them. The CDR3 runs to 15 residues. The V gene's germline CDR1 is LNHDA and CDR2 SQIVND (reference sequence). CDR3 DNA: TGTGCCAGTAGGGGCGTTCAGGGAGGGAACTATGGCTACACCTTC. It translates to CASRGVQGGNYGYTF.

This clone has more than one count but fewer than ten. CDR3 in amino acids: CASSSLTSGERGEQFF. The CDR3 DNA sequence: TGTGCCAGTAGTTCCCTCACTAGCGGGGAAAGAGGTGAGCAGTTCTTC. V gene TRBV19 combines with J gene TRBJ2-1; the match to TRBD2 covers 10 bases. The CDR3 is made up of 16 amino acids. V was clipped by 5 bases and J by 9 bases; unmatched bases: 13. Germline V gives CDR1 LNHDA, CDR2 SQIVND (reference sequence). The whole variable domain, filled in from reference TRBV19 and TRBJ2-1, reads DGGITQSPKYLFRKEGQNVTLSCEQNLNHDAMYWYRQDPGQGLRLIYYSQIVNDFQKGDIAEGYSVSREKKESFPLTVTSAQKNPTAFYLCASSSLTSGERGEQFFGPGTRLTVL.

This clone was seen only a few times. The gene calls are TRBV5-1 and TRBJ1-1; a weak D match, TRBD1 (6 bases). The ends were cut back, 6 bases at V and 4 bases at J, with 13 bases in the middle. CDR1 is SGHRS and CDR2 is YFSETQ in the germline V gene. The CDR3 length is 13 residues. The CDR3 nucleotides read TGCGCCAGCACCCCCGCAGGGGTCACTGAAGCTTTCTTT. As protein: CASTPAGVTEAFF.

The V and J genes are TRBV5-1 and TRBJ1-6; 10 positions match TRBD1. V shed 4 bases and J 8 bases; nucleotides not matched to a gene: 6. The CDR3 runs to 15 residues. Germline values: CDR1 SGHRS, CDR2 YFSETQ. CDR3 amino acids: CASSPGTGVDSPLHF. In DNA, the CDR3 is TGCGCCAGCAGCCCAGGGACAGGGGTCGATTCACCCCTCCACTTT. The entire variable domain, with the rest obtained from reference TRBV5-1 and TRBJ1-6, is as follows: KAGVTQTPRYLIKTRGQQVTLSCSPISGHRSVSWYQQTPGQGLQFLFEYFSETQRNKGNFPGRFSGRQFSNSRSEMNVSTLELGDSALYLCASSPGTGVDSPLHFGNGTRLTVT.

The rearrangement uses TRBV2 and TRBJ2-1; tentative D call: TRBD2 (5 bases). V was shortened by 3 bases and J by 10 bases, with 13 bases between the two germline ends. There are 13 residues in the CDR3. Germline V gene lookup returns CDR1 SNHLY and CDR2 FYNNEI. In nucleotides, the CDR3 is TGTGCCAGCAGTGACTCGGGGAAGGGCGAGCAGTTCTTC. It codes for CASSDSGKGEQFF.

The rearrangement links TRBV4-2 to TRBJ2-3; maybe TRBD2 (5 bases). Germline CDR1 is LGHNA and CDR2 is YNFKEQ. Trimming left V 3 bases short and J 4 bases short, with 14 bases between. The CDR3 loop spans 15 amino acids. The CDR3, as DNA: TGTGCCAGCAGCCAGAGGGTGCTAGCCCCAGATACGCAGTATTTT. It translates to CASSQRVLAPDTQYF.

The V gene is TRBV7-9, the J gene TRBJ1-1; D is unresolved. Germline V CDR1 and CDR2: SEHNR, FQNEAQ (reference sequence). V lost 1 base, J lost 2 bases, and 8 bases lay in between. CDR3 size: 14 residues. DNA for the CDR3: TGTGCCAGCAGCTTAGGGCAGGTTAACACTGAAGCTTTCTTT. It specifies CASSLGQVNTEAFF.

The chain has TRBV29-1 and TRBJ1-4; 9 nucleotides align to TRBD1. The CDR3 length is 11 residues. Trimming removed 6 bases from V and 13 bases from J; junction bases left unmatched: 6. Per germline, CDR1 SQVTM and CDR2 ANQGSEA. In DNA form, the CDR3 reads TGCAGCGTGGGGACAGGGAATAGACTGTTTTTT. Its translation is CSVGTGNRLFF.